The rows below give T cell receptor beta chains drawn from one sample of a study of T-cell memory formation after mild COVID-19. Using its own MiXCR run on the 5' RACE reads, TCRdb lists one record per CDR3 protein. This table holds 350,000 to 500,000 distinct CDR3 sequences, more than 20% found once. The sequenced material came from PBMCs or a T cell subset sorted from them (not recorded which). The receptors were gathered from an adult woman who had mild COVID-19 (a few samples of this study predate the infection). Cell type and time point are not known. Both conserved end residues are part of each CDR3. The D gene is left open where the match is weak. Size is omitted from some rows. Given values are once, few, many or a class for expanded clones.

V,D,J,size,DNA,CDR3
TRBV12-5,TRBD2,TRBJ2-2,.,TGTGCTAGTGGTCCTCGACCGGGACTAGCGGGAGAGGTCCCCGGGGAGCTGTTTTTT,CASGPRPGLAGEVPGELFF
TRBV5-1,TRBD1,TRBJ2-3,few,TGCGCCAGCAGCCCCTGGGTAACAGGGGGTACAGATACGCAGTATTTT,CASSPWVTGGTDTQYF
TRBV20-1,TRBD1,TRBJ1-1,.,TGCAGTGCTAGGGCGGGACAGCTGAACACTGAAGCTTTCTTT,CSARAGQLNTEAFF
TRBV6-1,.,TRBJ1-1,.,TGTGCCAGCAGGGTGGTATTGAACACTGAAGCTTTCTTT,CASRVVLNTEAFF
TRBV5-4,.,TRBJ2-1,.,TGTGCCAGCAGCTTGGGGGGAGAGGCTCGCAATGAGCAGTTCTTC,CASSLGGEARNEQFF
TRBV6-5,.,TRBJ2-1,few,TGTGCCAGCAGTGCCAAGAGTTTCCCCGGGACCTTTAAGCCTGAGCAGTTCTTC,CASSAKSFPGTFKPEQFF
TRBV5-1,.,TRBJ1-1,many,TGTGCCAGCAGCTTAGAACCGAACACTGAAGCTTTCTTT,CASSLEPNTEAFF
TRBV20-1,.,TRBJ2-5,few,TGCAGTGCATACGGGGACCAAGAGACCCAGTACTTC,CSAYGDQETQYF
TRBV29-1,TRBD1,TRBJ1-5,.,TGCAGCGTTGGACAGGGTAGTTTGGATCAGCCCCAGCATTTT,CSVGQGSLDQPQHF
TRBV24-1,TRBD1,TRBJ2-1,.,TGTGCCACCAGTGATTCGGGGACAGGGGGCTATGAGCAGTTCTTC,CATSDSGTGGYEQFF
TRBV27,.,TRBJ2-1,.,TGTGCCACCAGTGGCGAGGGGGTGGCTAGCGGCTACAATGAGCAGTTCTTC,CATSGEGVASGYNEQFF
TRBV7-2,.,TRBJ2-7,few,TGTGCCAGCAGCTTAGGAGACGTAGGCACCTACGAGCAGTACTTC,CASSLGDVGTYEQYF
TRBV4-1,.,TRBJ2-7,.,TGCGCCAGCAGCCAAGAGGGCTGGGAATACGAGCAGTACTTC,CASSQEGWEYEQYF
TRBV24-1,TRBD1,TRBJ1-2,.,TGTGCCACCAGTGATCCCGGGACAGGGGGCGTCTATGGCTACACCTTC,CATSDPGTGGVYGYTF
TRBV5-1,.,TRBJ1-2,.,TGCGCCAGCAGCTTGGAGGGGCCGGGCTATGGCTACACCTTC,CASSLEGPGYGYTF
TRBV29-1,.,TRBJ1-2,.,TGCAGCGTTCTTTCAGGGGATAACTATGGCTACACCTTC,CSVLSGDNYGYTF
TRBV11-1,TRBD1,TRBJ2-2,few,TGTGCCAGCAGCACACGGACAGGGGTGTCCGGGGAGCTGTTTTTT,CASSTRTGVSGELFF
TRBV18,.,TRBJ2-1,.,TGTGCCAGCTCACCAGGGCGGCAAGACAATGAGCAGTTCTTC,CASSPGRQDNEQFF
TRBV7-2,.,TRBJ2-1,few,TGTGCCAGCAGCCCTTGGGCTTCTGCCGATGAGCAGTTCTTC,CASSPWASADEQFF
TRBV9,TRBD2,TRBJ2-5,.,TGTGCCAGCAGCGTAGCGGCTAGCGGGAGAACAGAGACCCAGTACTTC,CASSVAASGRTETQYF
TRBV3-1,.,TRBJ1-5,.,TGTGCCAGCAGCCAAGGCTCAAAGTATCAGCCCCAGCATTTT,CASSQGSKYQPQHF
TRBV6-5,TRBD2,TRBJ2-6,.,TGTGCCAGCAGGGGACTAGCGGGAAGCTCTGGGGCCAACGTCCTGACTTTC,CASRGLAGSSGANVLTF
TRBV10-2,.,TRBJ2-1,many,TGCGCCAGCAGTGAGCTCAACAATGAGCAGTTCTTC,CASSELNNEQFF
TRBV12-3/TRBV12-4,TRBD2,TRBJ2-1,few,TGTGCCAGCAGTTACGCGGGAGTACTCAATGAGCAGTTCTTC,CASSYAGVLNEQFF
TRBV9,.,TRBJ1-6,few,TGTGCCAGCAGCGTACGGGGAGAGGGATCACCCCTCCACTTT,CASSVRGEGSPLHF
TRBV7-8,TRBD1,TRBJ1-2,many,TGTGCCAGCAGCTTATCCAGGGCAGGGGGCTACCGCAATGGCTACACCTTC,CASSLSRAGGYRNGYTF
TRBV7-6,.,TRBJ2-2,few,TGTGCCAGCAGCTTAGGGGGAAATAACCCCGGGGAGCTGTTTTTT,CASSLGGNNPGELFF
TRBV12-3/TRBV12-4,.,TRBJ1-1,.,TGTGCCAGCAGTAGCGGCAAGGCGAGAACTGAAGCTTTCTTT,CASSSGKARTEAFF
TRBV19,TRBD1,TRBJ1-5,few,TGTGCCAGTGGCACAGGGGGCGCGGATCAGCCCCAGCATTTT,CASGTGGADQPQHF
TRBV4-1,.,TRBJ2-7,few,TGCGCCAGCAGCCAGGATGAACAGGGTTTCTACGAGCAGTACTTC,CASSQDEQGFYEQYF
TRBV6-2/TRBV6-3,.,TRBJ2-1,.,TGTGCCACCCTACTCAGGACAGTTGCCACATCCGAATACAATGAGCAGTTCTTC,CATLLRTVATSEYNEQFF
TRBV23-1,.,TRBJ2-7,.,TGCGCCAGCAGGACAGCGAATCACTACGAGCAGTACTTC,CASRTANHYEQYF
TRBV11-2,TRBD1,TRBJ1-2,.,TGTGCCAGCAGGCCCGTACAGGGGCGGGCTGGCTACACCTTC,CASRPVQGRAGYTF
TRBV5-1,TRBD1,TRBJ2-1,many,TGCGCCAGCAGCTCGGGACAGGGGGCTTACAATGAGCAGTTCTTC,CASSSGQGAYNEQFF
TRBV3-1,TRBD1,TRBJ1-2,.,TGTGCCAGCAGCCCGACAGGGTACTATGGCTACACCTTC,CASSPTGYYGYTF
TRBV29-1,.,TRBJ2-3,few,TGCAGCGTTGAAGGGGGGGACACGAGCACAGATACGCAGTATTTT,CSVEGGDTSTDTQYF
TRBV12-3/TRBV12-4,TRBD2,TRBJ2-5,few,TGTGCCAGCAGTCCACAAGACCGCGCGGGGGTAGAGACCCAGTACTTC,CASSPQDRAGVETQYF
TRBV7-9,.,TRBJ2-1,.,TGTGCCAGCAGCTTAGGACAGGCGTTTGAGCAGTTCTTC,CASSLGQAFEQFF
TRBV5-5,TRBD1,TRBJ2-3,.,TGTGCCAGCAGCCAACGGGGACAGGGGGCAGATACGCAGTATTTT,CASSQRGQGADTQYF
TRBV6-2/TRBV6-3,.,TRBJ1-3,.,TGTGCCAGCAGCGCCCAGGCGTTCTCTGGAAACACCATATATTTT,CASSAQAFSGNTIYF
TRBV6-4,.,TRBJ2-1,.,TGTGCCAGCAGTGATTCCCTTATCGGACAGCAGTTCTTC,CASSDSLIGQQFF
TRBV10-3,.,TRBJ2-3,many,TGTGCCATCGGCGGGGGCCGAGGAGATACGCAGTATTTT,CAIGGGRGDTQYF
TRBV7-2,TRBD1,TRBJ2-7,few,TGTGCCATAGAACTCCGGGACAGGGGGCCCTTTTCCTACGAGCAGTACTTC,CAIELRDRGPFSYEQYF
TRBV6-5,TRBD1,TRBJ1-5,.,TGTGCCAGCAAACGGGACAGGGGAACAAATCAGCCCCAGCATTTT,CASKRDRGTNQPQHF
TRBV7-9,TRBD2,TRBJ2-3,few,TGTGCCAGCAGCTTAGGAGCGGGACCTCCCGATACGCAGTATTTT,CASSLGAGPPDTQYF
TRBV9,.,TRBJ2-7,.,TGTGCCAGCAGCTCCGGTTCGGAGGGCTACGAGCAGTACTTC,CASSSGSEGYEQYF
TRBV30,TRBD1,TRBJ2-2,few,TGTGCCTGGAGGCAGACAGGGGGGACCGGGGAGCTGTTTTTT,CAWRQTGGTGELFF
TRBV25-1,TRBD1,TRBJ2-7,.,TGTGCCAGCAGACAGGGGGCTTCCTACGAGCAGTACTTC,CASRQGASYEQYF
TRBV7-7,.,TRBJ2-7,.,TGTGCTAGCAGCTTAGGTTCCGGGCTCTCCTACGAGCAGTACTTC,CASSLGSGLSYEQYF
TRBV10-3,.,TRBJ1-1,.,TGTGCCATCAGTGAGTCTCAACATTCCAACACTGAAGCTTTCTTT,CAISESQHSNTEAFF
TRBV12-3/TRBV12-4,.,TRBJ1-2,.,TGTGCCAGCAGTTTCGACAGCAACTATGGCTACACCTTC,CASSFDSNYGYTF
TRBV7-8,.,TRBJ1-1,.,TGTGCCAGCAGCTTCTCGGGGATGACTGAAGCTTTCTTT,CASSFSGMTEAFF
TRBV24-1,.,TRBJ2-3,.,TGTGCCACCAGTCATTCCGATACGCAGTATTTT,CATSHSDTQYF
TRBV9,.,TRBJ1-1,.,TGTGCCAGCAGCGTAGAAGCGCGTCGTGAGGAAGCTTTCTTT,CASSVEARREEAFF